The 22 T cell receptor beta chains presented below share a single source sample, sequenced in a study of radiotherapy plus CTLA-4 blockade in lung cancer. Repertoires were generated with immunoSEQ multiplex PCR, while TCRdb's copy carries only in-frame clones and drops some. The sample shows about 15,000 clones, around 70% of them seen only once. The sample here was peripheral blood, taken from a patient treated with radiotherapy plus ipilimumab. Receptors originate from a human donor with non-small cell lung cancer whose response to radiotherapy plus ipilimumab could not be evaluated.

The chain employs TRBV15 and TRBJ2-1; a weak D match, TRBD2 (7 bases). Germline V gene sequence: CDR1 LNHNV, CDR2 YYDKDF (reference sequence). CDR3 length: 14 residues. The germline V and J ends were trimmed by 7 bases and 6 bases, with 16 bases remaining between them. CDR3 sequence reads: CATIVGGPGNEQFF. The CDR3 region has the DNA TGTGCCACCATCGTGGGGGGGCCTGGCAATGAGCAGTTCTTC.

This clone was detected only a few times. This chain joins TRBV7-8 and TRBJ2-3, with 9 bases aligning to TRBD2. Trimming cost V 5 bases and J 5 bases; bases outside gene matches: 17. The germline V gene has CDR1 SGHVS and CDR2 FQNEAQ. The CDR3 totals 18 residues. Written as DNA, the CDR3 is TGTGCCAGCAGCCCTATACGACTAGGACTAGCGAGGGTAGATACGCAGTATTTT. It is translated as CASSPIRLGLARVDTQYF.

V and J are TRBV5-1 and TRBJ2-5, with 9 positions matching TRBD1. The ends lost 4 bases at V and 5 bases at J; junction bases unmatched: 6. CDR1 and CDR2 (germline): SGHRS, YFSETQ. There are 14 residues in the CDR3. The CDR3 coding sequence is TGCGCCAGCAGCCCGGGACAGGGCCGGGAGACCCAGTACTTC. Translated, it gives CASSPGQGRETQYF.

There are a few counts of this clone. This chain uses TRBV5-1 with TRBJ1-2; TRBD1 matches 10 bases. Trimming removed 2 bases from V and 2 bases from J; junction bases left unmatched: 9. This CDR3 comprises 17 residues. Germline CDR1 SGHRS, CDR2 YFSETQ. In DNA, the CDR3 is TGCGCCAGCAGCTTAAGGACAGGGGGTTTAGGGAACTATGGCTACACCTTC. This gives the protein CASSLRTGGLGNYGYTF.

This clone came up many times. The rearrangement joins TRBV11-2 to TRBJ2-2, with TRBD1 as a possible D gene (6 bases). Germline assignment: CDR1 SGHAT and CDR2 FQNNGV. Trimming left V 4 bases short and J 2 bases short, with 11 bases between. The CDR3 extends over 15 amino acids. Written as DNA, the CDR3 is TGTGCCAGCAGCTGGGACAATAGAAACACCGGGGAGCTGTTTTTT. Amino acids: CASSWDNRNTGELFF.

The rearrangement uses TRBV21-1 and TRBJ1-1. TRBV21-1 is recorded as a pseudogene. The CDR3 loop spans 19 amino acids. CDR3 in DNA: TGTGCCAGCAGCAAAGAGGTCGACGGGAAGGGCAGAGTAGACACTGAAGCTTTCTTT. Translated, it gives CASSKEVDGKGRVDTEAFF.

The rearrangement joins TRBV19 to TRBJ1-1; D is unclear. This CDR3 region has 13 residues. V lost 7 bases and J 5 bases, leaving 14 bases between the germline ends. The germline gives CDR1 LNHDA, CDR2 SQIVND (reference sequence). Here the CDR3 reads CASTPWEGTEAFF. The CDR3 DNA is TGTGCCAGTACCCCGTGGGAGGGAACTGAAGCTTTCTTT. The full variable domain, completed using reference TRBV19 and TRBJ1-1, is DGGITQSPKYLFRKEGQNVTLSCEQNLNHDAMYWYRQDPGQGLRLIYYSQIVNDFQKGDIAEGYSVSREKKESFPLTVTSAQKNPTAFYLCASTPWEGTEAFFGQGTRLTVV.

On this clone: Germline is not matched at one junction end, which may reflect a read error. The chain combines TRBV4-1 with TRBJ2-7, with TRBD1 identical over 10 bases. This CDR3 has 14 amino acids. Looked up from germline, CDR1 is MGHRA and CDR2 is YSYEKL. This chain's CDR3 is CANSQDSDRGKQYF. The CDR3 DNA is TGCGCCAACAGCCAAGATTCGGACAGGGGGAAGCAGTACTTC.

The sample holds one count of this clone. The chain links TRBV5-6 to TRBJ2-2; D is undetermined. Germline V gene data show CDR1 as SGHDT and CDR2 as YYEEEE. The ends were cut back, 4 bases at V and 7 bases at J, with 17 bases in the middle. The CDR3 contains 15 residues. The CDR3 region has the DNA TGTGCCAGCAGCCTCGACCCGGCGGTTAGCGGGGAGCTGTTTTTT. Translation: CASSLDPAVSGELFF.

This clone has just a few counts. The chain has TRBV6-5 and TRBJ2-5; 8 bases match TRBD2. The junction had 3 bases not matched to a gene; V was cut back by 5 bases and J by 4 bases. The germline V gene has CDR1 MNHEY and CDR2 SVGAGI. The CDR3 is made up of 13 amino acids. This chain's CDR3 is CASSGLARETQYF. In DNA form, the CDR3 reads TGTGCCAGCAGTGGACTAGCTCGAGAGACCCAGTACTTC.

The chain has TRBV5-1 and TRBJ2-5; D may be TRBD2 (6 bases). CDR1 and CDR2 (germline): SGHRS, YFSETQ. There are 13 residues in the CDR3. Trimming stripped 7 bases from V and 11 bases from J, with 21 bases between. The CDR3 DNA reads TGCGCCAGCCGGAGGGTGGCCGGGGAAGAGCAGTACTTC. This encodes CASRRVAGEEQYF.

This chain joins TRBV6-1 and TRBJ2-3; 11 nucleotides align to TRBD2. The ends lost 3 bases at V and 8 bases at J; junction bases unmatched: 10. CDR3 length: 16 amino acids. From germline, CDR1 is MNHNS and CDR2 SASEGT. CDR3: CASSDVAGGARGTQYF. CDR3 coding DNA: TGTGCCAGCAGTGACGTAGCGGGGGGGGCCCGAGGTACGCAGTATTTT.

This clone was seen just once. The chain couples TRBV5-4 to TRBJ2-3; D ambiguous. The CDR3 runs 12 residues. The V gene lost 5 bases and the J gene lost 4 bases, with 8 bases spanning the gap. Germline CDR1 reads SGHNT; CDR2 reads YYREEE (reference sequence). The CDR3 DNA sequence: TGTGCCAGCAGGTCCCCAGCAGATACGCAGTATTTT. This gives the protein CASRSPADTQYF.

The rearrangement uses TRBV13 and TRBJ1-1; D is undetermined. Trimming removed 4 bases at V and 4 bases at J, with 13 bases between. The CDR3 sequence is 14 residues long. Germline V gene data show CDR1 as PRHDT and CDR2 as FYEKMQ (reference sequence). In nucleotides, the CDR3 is TGTGCCAGCAGCTCCCTGTTTCGAGCCACTGAAGCTTTCTTT. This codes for CASSSLFRATEAFF.

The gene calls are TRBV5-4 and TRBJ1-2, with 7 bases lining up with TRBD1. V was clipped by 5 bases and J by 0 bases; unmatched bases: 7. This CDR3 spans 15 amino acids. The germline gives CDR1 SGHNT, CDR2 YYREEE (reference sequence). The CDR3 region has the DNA TGTGCCAGCAGAACAGGGGCAGGGACTAACTATGGCTACACCTTC. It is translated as CASRTGAGTNYGYTF.

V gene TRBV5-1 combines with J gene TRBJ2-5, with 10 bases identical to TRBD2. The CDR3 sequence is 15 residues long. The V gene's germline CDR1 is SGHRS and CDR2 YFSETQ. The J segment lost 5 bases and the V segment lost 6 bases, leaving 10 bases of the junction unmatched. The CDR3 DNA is TGCGCCAGCATCAAGAGCGGGGGGGCCACGGAGACCCAGTACTTC. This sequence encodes CASIKSGGATETQYF. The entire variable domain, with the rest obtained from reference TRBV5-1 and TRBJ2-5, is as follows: KAGVTQTPRYLIKTRGQQVTLSCSPISGHRSVSWYQQTPGQGLQFLFEYFSETQRNKGNFPGRFSGRQFSNSRSEMNVSTLELGDSALYLCASIKSGGATETQYFGPGTRLLVL.

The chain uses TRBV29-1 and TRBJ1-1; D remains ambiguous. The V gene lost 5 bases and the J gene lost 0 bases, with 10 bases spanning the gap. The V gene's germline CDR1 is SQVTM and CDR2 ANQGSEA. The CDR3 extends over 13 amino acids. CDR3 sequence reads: CSVSWAVNTEAFF. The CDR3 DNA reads TGCAGCGTTTCTTGGGCTGTGAACACTGAAGCTTTCTTT. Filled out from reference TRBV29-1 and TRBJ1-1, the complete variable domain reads SAVISQKPSRDICQRGTSLTIQCQVDSQVTMMFWYRQQPGQSLTLIATANQGSEATYESGFVIDKFPISRPNLTFSTLTVSNMSPEDSSIYLCSVSWAVNTEAFFGQGTRLTVV.

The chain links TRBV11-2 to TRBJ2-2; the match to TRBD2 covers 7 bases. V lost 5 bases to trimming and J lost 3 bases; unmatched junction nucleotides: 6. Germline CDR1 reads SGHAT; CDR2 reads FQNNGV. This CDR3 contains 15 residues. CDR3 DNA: TGTGCCAGCAGCGGGACCCGGGGGGACACCGGGGAGCTGTTTTTT. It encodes CASSGTRGDTGELFF.

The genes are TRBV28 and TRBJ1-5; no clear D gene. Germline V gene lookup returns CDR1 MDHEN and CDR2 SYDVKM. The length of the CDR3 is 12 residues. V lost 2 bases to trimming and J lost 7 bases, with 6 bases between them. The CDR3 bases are TGTGCCAGCAGTTTAACTACCCAGCCCCAGCATTTT. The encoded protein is CASSLTTQPQHF.

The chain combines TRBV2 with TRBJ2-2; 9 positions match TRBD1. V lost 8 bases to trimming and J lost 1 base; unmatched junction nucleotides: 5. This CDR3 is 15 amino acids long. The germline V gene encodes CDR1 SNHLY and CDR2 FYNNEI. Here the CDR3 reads CASVWGQGNTGELFF. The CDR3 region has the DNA TGTGCCAGCGTCTGGGGACAGGGGAACACCGGGGAGCTGTTTTTT.

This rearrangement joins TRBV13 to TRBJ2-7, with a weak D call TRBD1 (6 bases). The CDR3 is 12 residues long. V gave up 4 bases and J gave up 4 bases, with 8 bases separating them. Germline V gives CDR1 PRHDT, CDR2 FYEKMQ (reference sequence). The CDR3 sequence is CASSSQGYEQYF. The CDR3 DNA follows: TGTGCCAGCAGCTCACAGGGTTACGAGCAGTACTTC.

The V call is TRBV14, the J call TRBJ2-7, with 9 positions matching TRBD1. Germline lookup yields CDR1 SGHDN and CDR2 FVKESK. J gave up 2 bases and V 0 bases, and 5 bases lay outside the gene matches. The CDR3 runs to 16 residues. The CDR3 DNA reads TGTGCCAGCAGCCAAGATCTGACAGGGGGAACCTACGAGCAGTACTTC. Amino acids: CASSQDLTGGTYEQYF.